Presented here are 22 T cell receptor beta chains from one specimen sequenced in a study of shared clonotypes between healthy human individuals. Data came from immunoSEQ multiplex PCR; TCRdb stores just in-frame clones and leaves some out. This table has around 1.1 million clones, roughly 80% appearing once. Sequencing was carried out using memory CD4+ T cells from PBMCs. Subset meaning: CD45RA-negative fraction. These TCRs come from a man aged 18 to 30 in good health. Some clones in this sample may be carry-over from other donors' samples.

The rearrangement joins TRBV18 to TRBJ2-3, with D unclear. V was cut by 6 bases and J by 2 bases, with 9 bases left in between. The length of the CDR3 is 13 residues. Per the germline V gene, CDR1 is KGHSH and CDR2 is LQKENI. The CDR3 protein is CASSPLPTDTQYF. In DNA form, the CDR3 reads TGTGCCAGCTCCCCCCTCCCCACAGATACGCAGTATTTT. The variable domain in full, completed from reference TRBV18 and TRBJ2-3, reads NAGVMQNPRHLVRRRGQEARLRCSPMKGHSHVYWYRQLPEEGLKFMVYLQKENIIDESGMPKERFSAEFPKEGPSILRIQQVVRGDSAAYFCASSPLPTDTQYFGPGTRLTVL.

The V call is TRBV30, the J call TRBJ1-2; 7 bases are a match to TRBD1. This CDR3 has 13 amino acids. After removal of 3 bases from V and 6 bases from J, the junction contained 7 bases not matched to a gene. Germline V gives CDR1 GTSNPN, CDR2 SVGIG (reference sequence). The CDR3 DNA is TGTGCCTGGAGGAAGCAGGGGGGAGATGGCTACACCTTC. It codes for CAWRKQGGDGYTF.

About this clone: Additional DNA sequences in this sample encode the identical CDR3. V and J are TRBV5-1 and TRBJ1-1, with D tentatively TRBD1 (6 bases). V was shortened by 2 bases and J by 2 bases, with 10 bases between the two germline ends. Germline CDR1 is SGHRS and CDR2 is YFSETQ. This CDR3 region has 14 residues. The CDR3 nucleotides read TGCGCCAGCAGCTTAGGGACAACAAACACTGAAGCTTTCTTT. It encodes CASSLGTTNTEAFF. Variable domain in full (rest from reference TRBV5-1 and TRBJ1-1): KAGVTQTPRYLIKTRGQQVTLSCSPISGHRSVSWYQQTPGQGLQFLFEYFSETQRNKGNFPGRFSGRQFSNSRSEMNVSTLELGDSALYLCASSLGTTNTEAFFGQGTRLTVV.

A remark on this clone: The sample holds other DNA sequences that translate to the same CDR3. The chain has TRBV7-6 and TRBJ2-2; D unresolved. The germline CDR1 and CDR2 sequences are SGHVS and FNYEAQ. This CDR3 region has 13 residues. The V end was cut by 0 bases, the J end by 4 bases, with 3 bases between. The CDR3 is CASSLARTGELFF. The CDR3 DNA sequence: TGTGCCAGCAGCTTAGCCCGCACCGGGGAGCTGTTTTTT.

CDR3 in DNA: TGTGCCAGCAGCAACAACTATGGCTACACCTTC. Amino acids: CASSNNYGYTF. J is TRBJ1-2 and V is TRBV28; D is unclear. CDR1 is MDHEN and CDR2 is SYDVKM in the germline V gene. The germline V and J ends were trimmed by 6 bases and 2 bases, with 4 bases remaining between them. The CDR3 has 11 residues.

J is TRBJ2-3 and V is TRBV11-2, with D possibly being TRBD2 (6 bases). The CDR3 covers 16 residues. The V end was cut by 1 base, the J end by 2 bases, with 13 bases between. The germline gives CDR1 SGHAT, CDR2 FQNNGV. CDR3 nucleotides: TGTGCCAGCAGCTTAGCGGGGGTACACTACACAGATACGCAGTATTTT. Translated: CASSLAGVHYTDTQYF.

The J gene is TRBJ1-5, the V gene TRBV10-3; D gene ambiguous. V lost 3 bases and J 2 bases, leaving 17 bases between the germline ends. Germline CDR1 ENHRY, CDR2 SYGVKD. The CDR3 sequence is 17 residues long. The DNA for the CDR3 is TGTGCCATCAGTGAACACCCTGAGGTTAGAGGCAATCAGCCCCAGCATTTT. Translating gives CAISEHPEVRGNQPQHF.

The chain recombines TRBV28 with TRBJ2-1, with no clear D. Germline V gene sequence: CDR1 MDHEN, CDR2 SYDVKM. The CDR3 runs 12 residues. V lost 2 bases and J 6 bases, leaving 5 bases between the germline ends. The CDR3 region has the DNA TGTGCCAGCAGTTTAGTTGGCAATGAGCAGTTCTTC. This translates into CASSLVGNEQFF.

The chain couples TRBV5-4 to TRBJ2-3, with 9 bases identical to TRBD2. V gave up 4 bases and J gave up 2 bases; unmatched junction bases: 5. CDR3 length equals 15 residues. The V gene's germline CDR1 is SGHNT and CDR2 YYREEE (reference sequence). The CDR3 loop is CASSLTSGLTDTQYF. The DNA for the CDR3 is TGTGCCAGCAGCCTGACTAGCGGCCTCACAGATACGCAGTATTTT.

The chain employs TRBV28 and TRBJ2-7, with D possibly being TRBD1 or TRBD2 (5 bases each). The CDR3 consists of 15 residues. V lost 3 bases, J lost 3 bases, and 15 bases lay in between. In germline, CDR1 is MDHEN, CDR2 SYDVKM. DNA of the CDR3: TGTGCCAGCAGTTTCGGGGACGCAGGGATCTACGAGCAGTACTTC. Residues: CASSFGDAGIYEQYF.

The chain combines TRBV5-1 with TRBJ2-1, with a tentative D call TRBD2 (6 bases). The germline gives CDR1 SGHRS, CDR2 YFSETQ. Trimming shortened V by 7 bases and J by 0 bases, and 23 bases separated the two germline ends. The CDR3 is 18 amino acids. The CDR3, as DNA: TGCGCCAGCTCCCCGGAGGGCAGAGGGCGCGGCTCCTACAATGAGCAGTTCTTC. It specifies CASSPEGRGRGSYNEQFF. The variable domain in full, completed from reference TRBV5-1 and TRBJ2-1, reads KAGVTQTPRYLIKTRGQQVTLSCSPISGHRSVSWYQQTPGQGLQFLFEYFSETQRNKGNFPGRFSGRQFSNSRSEMNVSTLELGDSALYLCASSPEGRGRGSYNEQFFGPGTRLTVL.

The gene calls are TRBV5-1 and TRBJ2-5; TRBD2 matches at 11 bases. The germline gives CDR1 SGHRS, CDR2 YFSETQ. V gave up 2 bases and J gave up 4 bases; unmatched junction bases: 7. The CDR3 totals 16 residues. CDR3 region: CASSLTSGSGRETQYF. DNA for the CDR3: TGCGCCAGCAGCTTAACTAGCGGGAGTGGGCGAGAGACCCAGTACTTC.

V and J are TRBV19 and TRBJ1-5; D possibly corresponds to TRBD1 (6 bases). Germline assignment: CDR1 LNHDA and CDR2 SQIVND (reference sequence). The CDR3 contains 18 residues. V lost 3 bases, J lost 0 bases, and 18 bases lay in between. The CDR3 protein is CASSMGRGLGYSNQPQHF. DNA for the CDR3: TGTGCCAGTAGTATGGGCAGGGGTCTAGGGTATAGCAATCAGCCCCAGCATTTT.

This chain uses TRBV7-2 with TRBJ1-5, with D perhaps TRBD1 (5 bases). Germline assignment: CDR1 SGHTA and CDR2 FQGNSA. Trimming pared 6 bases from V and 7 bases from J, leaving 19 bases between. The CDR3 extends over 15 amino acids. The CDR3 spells CASSRQGVGGQPQHF. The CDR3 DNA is TGTGCCAGCAGTCGGCAGGGCGTGGGAGGGCAGCCCCAGCATTTT.

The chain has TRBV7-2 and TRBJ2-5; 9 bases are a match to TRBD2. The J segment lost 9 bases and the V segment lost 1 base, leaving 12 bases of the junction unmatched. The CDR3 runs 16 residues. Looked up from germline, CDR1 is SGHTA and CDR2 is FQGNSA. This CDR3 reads CASSLGSGAGGRSQYF. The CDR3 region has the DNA TGTGCCAGCAGCTTAGGAAGTGGAGCGGGGGGTCGGTCCCAGTACTTC.

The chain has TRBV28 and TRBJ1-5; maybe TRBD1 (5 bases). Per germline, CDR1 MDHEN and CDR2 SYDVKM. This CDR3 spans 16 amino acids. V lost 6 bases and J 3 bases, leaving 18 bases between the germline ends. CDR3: CASSLGMGGYNQPQHF. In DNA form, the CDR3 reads TGTGCCAGCAGCCTCGGGATGGGGGGGTACAATCAGCCCCAGCATTTT.

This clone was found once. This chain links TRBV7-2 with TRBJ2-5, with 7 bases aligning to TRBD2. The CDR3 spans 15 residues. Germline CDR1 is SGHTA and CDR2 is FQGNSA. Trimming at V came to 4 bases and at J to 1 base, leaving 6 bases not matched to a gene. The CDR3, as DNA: TGTGCCAGCAGCTCGAAGGGGAGGGGCCAAGAGACCCAGTACTTC. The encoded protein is CASSSKGRGQETQYF.

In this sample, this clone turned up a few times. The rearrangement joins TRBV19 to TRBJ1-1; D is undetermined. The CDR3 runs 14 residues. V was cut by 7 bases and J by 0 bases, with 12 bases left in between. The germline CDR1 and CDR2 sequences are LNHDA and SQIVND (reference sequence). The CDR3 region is CASKPLSLNTEAFF. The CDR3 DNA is TGTGCCAGTAAGCCCTTATCACTGAACACTGAAGCTTTCTTT.

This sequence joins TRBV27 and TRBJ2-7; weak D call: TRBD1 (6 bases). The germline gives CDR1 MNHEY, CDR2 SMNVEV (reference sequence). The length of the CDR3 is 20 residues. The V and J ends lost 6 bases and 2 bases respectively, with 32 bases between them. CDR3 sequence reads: CASRLTRGTGSTGITYEQYF. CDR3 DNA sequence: TGTGCCAGCAGACTCACCAGGGGTACAGGCTCAACAGGTATAACCTACGAGCAGTACTTC.

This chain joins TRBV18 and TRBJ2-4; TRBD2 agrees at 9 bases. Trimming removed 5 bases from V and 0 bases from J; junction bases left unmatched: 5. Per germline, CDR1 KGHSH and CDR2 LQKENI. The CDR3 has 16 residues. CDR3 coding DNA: TGTGCCAGCTCAATAGCGGGAGCACCAGCCAAAAACATTCAGTACTTC. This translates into CASSIAGAPAKNIQYF.

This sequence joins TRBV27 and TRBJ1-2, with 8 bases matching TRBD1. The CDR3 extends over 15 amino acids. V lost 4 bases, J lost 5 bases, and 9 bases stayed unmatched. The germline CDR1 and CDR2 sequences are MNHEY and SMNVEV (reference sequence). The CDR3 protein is CASSSPRTGPYGYTF. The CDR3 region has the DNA TGTGCCAGCAGTTCCCCCCGGACAGGGCCGTATGGCTACACCTTC.

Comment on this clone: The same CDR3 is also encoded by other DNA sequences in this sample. This CDR3 reads CAISEGKNIQYF. CDR3 sequence (DNA): TGTGCCATCAGTGAAGGCAAAAACATTCAGTACTTC. The rearrangement joins TRBV10-3 to TRBJ2-4; D unresolved. There are 12 residues in the CDR3. Germline lookup yields CDR1 ENHRY and CDR2 SYGVKD. V was pared by 3 bases and J by 3 bases, with 3 bases between.